Listed here are 18 T cell receptor beta chains from one sample, sequenced in a study of OX40 agonist ivuxolimab in advanced cancers. Profiled with immunoSEQ multiplex PCR; TCRdb holds only in-frame clones, not every one. Of about 64,000 clones listed, about 88% were seen once; the top ten hold 3%. The source was CD4+ or CD8+ T cells sorted from blood, collected in a trial of the OX40 agonist ivuxolimab. These receptors were taken from an adult with an advanced solid tumor such as melanoma, head and neck, liver or kidney cancer.

V gene TRBV5-1 combines with J gene TRBJ2-1, with TRBD2 identical over 11 bases. This CDR3 is 16 amino acids long. With 4 bases clipped from V and 7 bases from J, the junction kept 10 bases outside the gene matches. Germline V gene lookup returns CDR1 SGHRS and CDR2 YFSETQ. The CDR3, as DNA: TGCGCCAGCAGCATGACTAGCGGGGCGCCAAGGAATGAGCAGTTCTTC. It translates to CASSMTSGAPRNEQFF. Filled out from reference TRBV5-1 and TRBJ2-1, the complete variable domain reads KAGVTQTPRYLIKTRGQQVTLSCSPISGHRSVSWYQQTPGQGLQFLFEYFSETQRNKGNFPGRFSGRQFSNSRSEMNVSTLELGDSALYLCASSMTSGAPRNEQFFGPGTRLTVL.

This clone has just a few counts. This chain uses TRBV28 with TRBJ2-7; TRBD1 agrees at 8 bases. This CDR3 comprises 16 residues. Per the germline V gene, CDR1 is MDHEN and CDR2 is SYDVKM. Trimming at V came to 7 bases and at J to 7 bases, leaving 18 bases not matched to a gene. In nucleotides, the CDR3 is TGTGCCAGCAATGACCCAGGAGGACAGGGCGAGCGGGAGCAGTACTTC. Protein: CASNDPGGQGEREQYF.

The chain combines TRBV5-4 with TRBJ1-4; TRBD1 matches 10 bases. After removal of 4 bases from V and 8 bases from J, the junction contained 8 bases not matched to a gene. Germline CDR1 reads SGHNT; CDR2 reads YYREEE (reference sequence). CDR3 length: 15 amino acids. CDR3 region: CASSGRDRGREKLFF. CDR3 nucleotide sequence: TGTGCCAGCAGCGGACGGGACAGGGGACGAGAAAAACTGTTTTTT.

This clone is a singleton in its sample. The chain joins TRBV18 to TRBJ2-1; TRBD2 might be the D (5 bases). CDR3 length: 15 residues. Between the trimmed V and J ends, which lost 2 bases and 5 bases, there was a span of 13 bases. Germline V gives CDR1 KGHSH, CDR2 LQKENI. The CDR3 is CASSPGFRRNNEQFF. CDR3 sequence (DNA): TGTGCCAGCTCACCAGGCTTTAGGAGGAACAATGAGCAGTTCTTC.

A few counts support this clone. The chain employs TRBV19 and TRBJ2-1; 10 bases are a match to TRBD2. The V and J ends lost 1 base and 4 bases, in that order; junction bases with no gene match: 4. Germline CDR1 reads LNHDA; CDR2 reads SQIVND (reference sequence). The CDR3 is 16 amino acids. The CDR3 nucleotides read TGTGCCAGTAGTATAGGAGGTAGCGGGAGGTACAATGAGCAGTTCTTC. This translates into CASSIGGSGRYNEQFF.

The chain uses TRBV4-2 and TRBJ1-1, with D maybe TRBD1 (6 bases). V shed 3 bases and J shed 6 bases, with 11 bases lying between them. CDR1 is LGHNA and CDR2 is YNFKEQ in the germline V gene. There are 13 residues in the CDR3. The CDR3 is CASSQAGTSEAFF. The CDR3 DNA sequence: TGTGCCAGCAGCCAGGCCGGGACATCTGAAGCTTTCTTT.

The V call is TRBV9, the J call TRBJ2-4, with a possible D match to TRBD1 (5 bases). Germline CDR1 is SGDLS and CDR2 is YYNGEE. V dropped 3 bases and J dropped 0 bases, with 7 bases sitting between them. The CDR3 is made up of 14 amino acids. CDR3 bases: TGTGCCAGCAGCGAAGGGGTAGCCAAAAACATTCAGTACTTC. It codes for CASSEGVAKNIQYF.

The chain joins TRBV7-3 to TRBJ2-3, with a possible D match to TRBD2 (6 bases). The CDR3 is made up of 14 amino acids. With 5 bases removed from V and 2 bases from J, the gap between germline ends came to 11 bases. Germline CDR1 and CDR2: SGHTA and FQGTGA. CDR3: CASSPRRDTDTQYF. The CDR3 nucleotides read TGTGCCAGCAGCCCTAGGCGGGACACAGATACGCAGTATTTT.

The V call is TRBV5-6, the J call TRBJ2-3; the D is unclear. The CDR3 is made up of 13 amino acids. V gave up 0 bases and J gave up 8 bases, with 10 bases separating them. Germline V lookup: CDR1 SGHDT, CDR2 YYEEEE. CDR3 coding DNA: TGTGCCAGCAGCTTGGGTAGTACGGGTACGCAGTATTTT. Its protein product is CASSLGSTGTQYF. The full variable domain, rest sourced from reference TRBV5-6 and TRBJ2-3, is DAGVTQSPTHLIKTRGQQVTLRCSPKSGHDTVSWYQQALGQGPQFIFQYYEEEERQRGNFPDRFSGHQFPNYSSELNVNALLLGDSALYLCASSLGSTGTQYFGPGTRLTVL.

This clone showed up just a few times. The V gene is TRBV20-1, the J gene TRBJ1-1; 7 bases line up with TRBD1. Unmatched junction bases numbered 4, after V lost 4 bases and J lost 8 bases. CDR1 is DFQATT and CDR2 is SNEGSKA in the germline V gene (reference sequence). The CDR3 contains 11 residues. The CDR3 nucleotides are TGCAGTGCTAAAACAGGGGCGGAAGCTTTCTTT. This translates into CSAKTGAEAFF.

This clone was recorded only once. V and J are TRBV18 and TRBJ2-3; 10 bases match TRBD2. V gave up 3 bases and J gave up 7 bases; unmatched junction bases: 4. The CDR3 is made up of 14 amino acids. Germline CDR1 reads KGHSH; CDR2 reads LQKENI. CDR3 sequence reads: CASSPSGGANTQYF. The CDR3 nucleotides read TGTGCCAGCTCACCGAGCGGGGGGGCAAATACGCAGTATTTT.

The chain has TRBV5-1 and TRBJ2-5, with D perhaps matching TRBD1 (5 bases). The CDR3 consists of 16 residues. The V gene lost 0 bases and the J gene lost 1 base, with 13 bases spanning the gap. Germline V gene lookup returns CDR1 SGHRS and CDR2 YFSETQ. In DNA, the CDR3 is TGCGCCAGCAGCTTGGATTTGATGGGGCCCCAAGAGACCCAGTACTTC. Translation: CASSLDLMGPQETQYF.

The chain is built from TRBV5-4 and TRBJ2-7; D uncertain. The germline gives CDR1 SGHNT, CDR2 YYREEE (reference sequence). V lost 2 bases and J 3 bases, leaving 9 bases between the germline ends. This CDR3 spans 13 amino acids. CDR3 in DNA: TGTGCCAGCAGCTTAGGATCGAACTACGAGCAGTACTTC. This codes for CASSLGSNYEQYF.

The rearrangement links TRBV2 to TRBJ2-7, with D possibly TRBD1 on 6 matching bases. The CDR3 spans 11 residues. From germline, CDR1 is SNHLY and CDR2 FYNNEI. V lost 7 bases and J 9 bases, leaving 13 bases between the germline ends. The CDR3: CASIRGGRQYF. The CDR3 DNA follows: TGTGCCAGCATCCGAGGGGGTCGGCAGTACTTC.

This clone has just a few counts. The chain has TRBV7-2 and TRBJ2-1, with D hard to call. Germline V CDR1 and CDR2: SGHTA, FQGNSA. The CDR3 loop spans 15 amino acids. The germline V and J ends were trimmed by 5 bases and 0 bases, with 11 bases remaining between them. CDR3: CASSQASSSYNEQFF. The CDR3 DNA follows: TGTGCCAGCAGCCAAGCGTCCAGCTCCTACAATGAGCAGTTCTTC.

This chain connects TRBV7-3 to TRBJ2-2; D remains ambiguous. The V gene lost 4 bases and the J gene lost 4 bases, with 7 bases spanning the gap. Germline assignment: CDR1 SGHTA and CDR2 FQGTGA. CDR3 length: 13 amino acids. Written as DNA, the CDR3 is TGTGCCAGCAGCTCGGACCTCACCGGGGAGCTGTTTTTT. The encoded protein is CASSSDLTGELFF. Combining the CDR3 with reference TRBV7-3 and TRBJ2-2 gives the whole variable domain GAGVSQTPSNKVTEKGKYVELRCDPISGHTALYWYRQSLGQGPEFLIYFQGTGAADDSGLPNDRFFAVRPEGSVSTLKIQRTERGDSAVYLCASSSDLTGELFFGEGSRLTVL.

J is TRBJ2-5 and V is TRBV18; TRBD2 matches at 10 bases. CDR3 length equals 17 residues. The germline CDR1 and CDR2 sequences are KGHSH and LQKENI. The V and J ends lost 3 bases and 1 base, in that order; junction bases with no gene match: 8. DNA for the CDR3: TGTGCCAGCTCACCGTTGGGGATAGCGGGAGGCCAAGAGACCCAGTACTTC. Protein: CASSPLGIAGGQETQYF.

This chain links TRBV4-3 with TRBJ2-1, with TRBD2 matching over 9 bases. This CDR3 region has 15 residues. Trimming took 2 bases from V and 5 from J; bases not matched to a gene: 4. Germline CDR1 LGHNA, CDR2 YSLEER. In DNA form, the CDR3 reads TGCGCCAGCAGCCAACTAGCGGGGACGAACAATGAGCAGTTCTTC. As protein: CASSQLAGTNNEQFF.